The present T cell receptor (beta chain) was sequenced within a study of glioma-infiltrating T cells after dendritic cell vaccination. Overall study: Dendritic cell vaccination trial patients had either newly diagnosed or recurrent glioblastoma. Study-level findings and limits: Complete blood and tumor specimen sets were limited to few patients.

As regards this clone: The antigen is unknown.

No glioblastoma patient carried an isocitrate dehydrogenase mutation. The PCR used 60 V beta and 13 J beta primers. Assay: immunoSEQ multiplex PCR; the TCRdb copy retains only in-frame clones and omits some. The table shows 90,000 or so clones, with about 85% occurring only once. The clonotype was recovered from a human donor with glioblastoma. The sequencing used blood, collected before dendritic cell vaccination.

CDR3 residues: CASSPPYRGGLAKNIQYF. In nucleotides, the CDR3 is TGCGCCAGCAGTCCTCCCTACCGGGGGGGGCTAGCCAAAAACATTCAGTACTTC. V gene TRBV4-1 combines with J gene TRBJ2-4, with 8 bases matching TRBD2. The junction had 13 bases not matched to a gene; V was cut back by 6 bases and J by 0 bases. This CDR3 is built from 18 residues. From germline, CDR1 is MGHRA and CDR2 YSYEKL.